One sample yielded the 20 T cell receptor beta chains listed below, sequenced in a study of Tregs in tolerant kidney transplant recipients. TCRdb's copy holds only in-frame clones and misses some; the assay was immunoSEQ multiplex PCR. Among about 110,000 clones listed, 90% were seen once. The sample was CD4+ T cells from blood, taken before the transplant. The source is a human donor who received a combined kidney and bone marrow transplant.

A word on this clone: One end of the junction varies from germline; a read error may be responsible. CDR3 coding DNA: TGCGCCAGCAGCTTGGTTAGCGGGCAAGAGATCCAGTACTTC. It codes for CASSLVSGQEIQYF. V is TRBV5-1 and J is TRBJ2-5; TRBD2 agrees at 7 bases. The CDR3 has 14 residues. CDR1 SGHRS and CDR2 YFSETQ come from the germline V gene.

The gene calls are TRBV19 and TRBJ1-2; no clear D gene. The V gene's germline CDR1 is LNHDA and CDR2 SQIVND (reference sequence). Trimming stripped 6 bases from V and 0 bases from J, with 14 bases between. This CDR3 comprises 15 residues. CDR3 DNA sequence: TGTGCCAGTAGAGTTAACCTCGGAGCTAACTATGGCTACACCTTC. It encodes CASRVNLGANYGYTF.

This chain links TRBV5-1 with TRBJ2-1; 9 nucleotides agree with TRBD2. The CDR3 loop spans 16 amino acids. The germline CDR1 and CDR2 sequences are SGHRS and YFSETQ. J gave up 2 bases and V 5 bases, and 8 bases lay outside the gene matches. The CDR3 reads CASSMYSGSTYNEQFF. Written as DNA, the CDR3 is TGCGCCAGCAGTATGTATAGCGGGAGTACCTACAATGAGCAGTTCTTC.

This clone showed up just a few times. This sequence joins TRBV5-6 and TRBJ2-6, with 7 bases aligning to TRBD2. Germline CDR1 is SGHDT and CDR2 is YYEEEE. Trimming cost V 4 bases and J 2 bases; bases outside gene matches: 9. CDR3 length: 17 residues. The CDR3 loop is CASSPTGGTAGANVLTF. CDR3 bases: TGTGCCAGCAGCCCCACCGGGGGGACGGCTGGGGCCAACGTCCTGACTTTC.

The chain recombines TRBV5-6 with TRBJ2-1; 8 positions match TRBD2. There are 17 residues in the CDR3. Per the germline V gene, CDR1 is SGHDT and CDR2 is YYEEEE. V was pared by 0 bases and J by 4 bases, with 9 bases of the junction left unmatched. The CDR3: CASSLALERGKYNEQFF. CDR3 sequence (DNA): TGTGCCAGCAGCTTGGCCTTGGAGCGGGGGAAGTACAATGAGCAGTTCTTC.

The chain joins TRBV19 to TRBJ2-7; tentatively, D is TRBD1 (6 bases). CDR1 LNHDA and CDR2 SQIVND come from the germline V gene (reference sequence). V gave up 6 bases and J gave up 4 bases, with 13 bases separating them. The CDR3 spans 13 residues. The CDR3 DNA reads TGTGCCAGTAGCAGGGGTCCAGGTTACGAGCAGTACTTC. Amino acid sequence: CASSRGPGYEQYF.

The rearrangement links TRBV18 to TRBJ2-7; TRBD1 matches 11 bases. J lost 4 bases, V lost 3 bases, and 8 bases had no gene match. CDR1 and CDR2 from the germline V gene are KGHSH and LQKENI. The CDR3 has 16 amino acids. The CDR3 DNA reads TGTGCCAGCTCACCGAACGGACAGGGGGCGCGGTACGAGCAGTACTTC. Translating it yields CASSPNGQGARYEQYF. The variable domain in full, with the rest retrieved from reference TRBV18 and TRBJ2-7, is NAGVMQNPRHLVRRRGQEARLRCSPMKGHSHVYWYRQLPEEGLKFMVYLQKENIIDESGMPKERFSAEFPKEGPSILRIQQVVRGDSAAYFCASSPNGQGARYEQYFGPGTRLTVT.

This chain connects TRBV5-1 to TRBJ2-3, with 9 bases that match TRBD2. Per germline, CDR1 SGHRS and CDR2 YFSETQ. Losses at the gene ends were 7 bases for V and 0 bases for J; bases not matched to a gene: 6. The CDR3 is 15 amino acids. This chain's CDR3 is CASVPSGVSTDTQYF. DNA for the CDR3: TGCGCCAGCGTTCCTAGCGGGGTGAGCACAGATACGCAGTATTTT.

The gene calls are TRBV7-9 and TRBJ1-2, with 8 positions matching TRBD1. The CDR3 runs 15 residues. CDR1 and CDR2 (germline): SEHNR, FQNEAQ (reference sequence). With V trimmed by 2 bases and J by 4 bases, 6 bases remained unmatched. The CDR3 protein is CASSLPGGAIYGYTF. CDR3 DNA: TGTGCCAGCAGCTTACCAGGGGGCGCGATCTATGGCTACACCTTC.

CDR3 residues: CASSSGQGITDTQYF. CDR3 in DNA: TGCGCCAGCAGTTCAGGACAGGGGATCACAGATACGCAGTATTTT. V gene TRBV5-1 combines with J gene TRBJ2-3, with 9 positions matching TRBD1. Losses at the gene ends were 5 bases for V and 2 bases for J; bases not matched to a gene: 6. Germline CDR1 is SGHRS and CDR2 is YFSETQ. This CDR3 spans 15 amino acids. Full variable domain (missing parts from reference TRBV5-1 and TRBJ2-3): KAGVTQTPRYLIKTRGQQVTLSCSPISGHRSVSWYQQTPGQGLQFLFEYFSETQRNKGNFPGRFSGRQFSNSRSEMNVSTLELGDSALYLCASSSGQGITDTQYFGPGTRLTVL.

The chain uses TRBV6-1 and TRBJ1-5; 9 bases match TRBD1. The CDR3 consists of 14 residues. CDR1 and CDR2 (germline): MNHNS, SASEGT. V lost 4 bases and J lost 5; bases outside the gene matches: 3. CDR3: CASSGQGVHQPQHF. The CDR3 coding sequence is TGTGCCAGCAGTGGACAGGGGGTTCATCAGCCCCAGCATTTT.

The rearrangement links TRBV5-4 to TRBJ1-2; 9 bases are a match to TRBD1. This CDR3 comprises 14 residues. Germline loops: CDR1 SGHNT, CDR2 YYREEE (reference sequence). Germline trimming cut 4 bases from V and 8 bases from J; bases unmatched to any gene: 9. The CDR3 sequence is CASSLQGAGGGYTF. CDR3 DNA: TGTGCCAGCAGCCTACAGGGGGCGGGAGGCGGCTACACCTTC.

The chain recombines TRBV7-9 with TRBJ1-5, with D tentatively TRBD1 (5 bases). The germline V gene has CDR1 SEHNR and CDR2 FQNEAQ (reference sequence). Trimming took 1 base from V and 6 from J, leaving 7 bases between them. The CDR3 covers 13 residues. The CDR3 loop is CASSLGGPQPQHF. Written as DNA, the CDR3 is TGTGCCAGCAGCTTAGGGGGCCCTCAGCCCCAGCATTTT. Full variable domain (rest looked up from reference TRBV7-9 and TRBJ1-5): DTGVSQNPRHKITKRGQNVTFRCDPISEHNRLYWYRQTLGQGPEFLTYFQNEAQLEKSRLLSDRFSAERPKGSFSTLEIQRTEQGDSAMYLCASSLGGPQPQHFGDGTRLSIL.

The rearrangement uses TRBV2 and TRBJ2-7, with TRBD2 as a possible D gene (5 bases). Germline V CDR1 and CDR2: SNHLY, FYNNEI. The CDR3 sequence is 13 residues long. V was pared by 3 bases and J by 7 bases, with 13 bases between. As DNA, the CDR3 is TGTGCCAGCAGTGAGTTCCCGTCGGGGGAGCAGTACTTC. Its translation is CASSEFPSGEQYF.

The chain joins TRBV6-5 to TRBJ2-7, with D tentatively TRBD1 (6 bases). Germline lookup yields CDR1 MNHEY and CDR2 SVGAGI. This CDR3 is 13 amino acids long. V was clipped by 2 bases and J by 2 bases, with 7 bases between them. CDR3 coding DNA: TGTGCCAGCAGTTACGGGACAACCTACGAGCAGTACTTC. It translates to CASSYGTTYEQYF.

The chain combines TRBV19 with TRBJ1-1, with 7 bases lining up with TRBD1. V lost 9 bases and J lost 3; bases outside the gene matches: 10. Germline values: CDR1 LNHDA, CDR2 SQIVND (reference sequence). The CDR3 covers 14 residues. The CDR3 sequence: CASQGDRWYTEAFF. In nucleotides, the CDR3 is TGTGCCAGCCAGGGGGATCGTTGGTACACTGAAGCTTTCTTT.

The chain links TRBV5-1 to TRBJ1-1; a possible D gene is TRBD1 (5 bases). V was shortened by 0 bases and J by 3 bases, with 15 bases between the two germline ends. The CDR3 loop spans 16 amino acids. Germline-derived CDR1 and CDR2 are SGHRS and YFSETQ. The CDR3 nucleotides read TGCGCCAGCAGCTTGGCCGGGGGAGTTTTGGACACTGAAGCTTTCTTT. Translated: CASSLAGGVLDTEAFF.

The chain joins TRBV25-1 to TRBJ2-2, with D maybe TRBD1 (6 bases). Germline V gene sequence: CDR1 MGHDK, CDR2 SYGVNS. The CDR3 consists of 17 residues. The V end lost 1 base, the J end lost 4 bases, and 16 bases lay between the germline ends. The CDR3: CASSEWEGTNPTGELFF. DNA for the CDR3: TGTGCCAGCAGTGAATGGGAAGGGACAAACCCCACCGGGGAGCTGTTTTTT.

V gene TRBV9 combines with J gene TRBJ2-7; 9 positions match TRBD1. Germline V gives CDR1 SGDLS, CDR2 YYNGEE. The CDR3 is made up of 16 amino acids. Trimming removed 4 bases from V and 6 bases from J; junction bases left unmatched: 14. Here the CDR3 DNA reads TGTGCCAGCAGCCGCCAGGGACAGGGCCTTTTGGGCGAGCAGTACTTC. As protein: CASSRQGQGLLGEQYF.

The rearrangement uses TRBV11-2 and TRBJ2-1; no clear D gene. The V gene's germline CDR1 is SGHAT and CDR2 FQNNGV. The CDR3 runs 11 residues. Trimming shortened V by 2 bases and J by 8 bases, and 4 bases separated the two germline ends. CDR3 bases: TGTGCCAGCAGCTTAAGCCATGAGCAGTTCTTC. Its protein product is CASSLSHEQFF.